This TCR beta chain was sequenced during a study of blood T cell repertoires in COVID-19. In the study overall: The United States, Italy and Spain supplied acute and convalescent COVID-19 samples. Sample material is recorded as cDNA or gDNA derived from T cells, B-cell-depleted T cells, or PBMCs.

CDR3 length: 13 residues. V lost 8 bases to trimming and J lost 10 bases, with 20 bases between them. The V gene's germline CDR1 is LNHDA and CDR2 SQIVND (reference sequence). Original processing methods: Scientists estimated how many nucleated cells there were by amplifying reference gene primers. The assay was immunoSEQ multiplex PCR, and TCRdb's table has in-frame clones only and misses some. From that table come the V and J calls and clone size; the DNA was used to work out D and trimming. The table has approximately 240,000 clones, 80% to 85% seen once. The rearrangement uses TRBV19 and TRBJ1-2; D is perhaps TRBD1 (6 bases). The source is a woman over 75 with active or convalescent COVID-19. Material: peripheral blood. The CDR3 sequence: CASRRPGQLAYTF. The CDR3 nucleotides are TGTGCCAGTCGCCGACCGGGACAACTTGCCTACACCTTC.